The present TCR beta chain was sequenced within a study of T cell repertoires in cytomegalovirus infection. In the study overall: CMV infection together with matching HLA type was indicated by public TCR beta signatures. General study results and limits: Cumulative frequency (of public TCR beta family members) identified carriers of CMV plus the relevant HLA. Dominating the ex vivo response were TCR beta clonotypes that were CMV-specific and HLA-C-restricted.

TCRdb passed the reads through MiXCR, listing each CDR3 protein once. Of some 200,000 distinct CDR3 sequences listed, 9.5% are singletons. In this sample, this clonotype turned up many times. Its target is not known. Deletions cut 8 bases from V and 6 bases from J, with 22 bases between. Germline assignment: CDR1 MDHEN and CDR2 SYDVKM. The CDR3 is 15 residues long. The receptor was derived from a human donor in good health (CMV status not recorded). Some clones in this sample may be carry-over from other donors' samples. The specimen was PBMCs. This chain uses TRBV28 with TRBJ1-2; D is perhaps TRBD1 (6 bases). CDR3 amino acids: CASHPGALTGDGYTF. CDR3 DNA sequence: TGTGCCAGCCACCCCGGGGCCCTGACAGGAGATGGCTACACCTTC.